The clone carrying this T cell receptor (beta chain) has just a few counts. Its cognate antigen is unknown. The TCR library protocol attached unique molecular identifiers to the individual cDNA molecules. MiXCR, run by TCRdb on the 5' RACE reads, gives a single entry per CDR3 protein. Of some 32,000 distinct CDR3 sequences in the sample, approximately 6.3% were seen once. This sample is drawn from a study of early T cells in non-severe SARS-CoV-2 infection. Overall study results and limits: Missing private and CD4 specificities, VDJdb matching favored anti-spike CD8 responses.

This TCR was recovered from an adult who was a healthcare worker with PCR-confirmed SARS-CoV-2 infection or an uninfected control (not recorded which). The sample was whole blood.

The CDR3 loop reads CASSLGGSDEKLFF. The CDR3 nucleotides read TGTGCCAGCAGCTTGGGGGGATCGGACGAAAAACTGTTTTTT. The chain joins TRBV7-9 to TRBJ1-4, with D possibly matching TRBD1 (5 bases). Germline V gene lookup returns CDR1 SEHNR and CDR2 FQNEAQ (reference sequence). The CDR3 is made up of 14 amino acids. The V gene lost 3 bases and the J gene lost 8 bases, with 13 bases spanning the gap.